Sequencing of this TCR beta chain was carried out in a study of beta chain features in type 1 diabetes. Points from the study as a whole: Moderately but significantly shorter TCRB CDR3s were found in Type 1 diabetes patients in all four CD4+ subsets.

Sequencing targeted expressed TCRB transcripts, as all isolated RNA had been reverse transcribed. Sequencing was performed with immunoSEQ multiplex PCR; in TCRdb, only in-frame clones are kept and a portion is missing. The table shows nearly 700,000 clones, with roughly an eighth occurring only once. V was clipped by 5 bases and J by 3 bases, with 16 bases between them. CDR1 MNHEY and CDR2 SMNVEV come from the germline V gene (reference sequence). The CDR3 covers 15 residues. For this clone: The antigen remains undetermined.

Sequencing was done on a sample of naive CD4+ T cells from blood. The chain carries TRBV27 and TRBJ1-2; tentatively, D is TRBD1 (5 bases). The source is a young man with type 1 diabetes. The CDR3 sequence is CASSPRPQEYYGYTF. CDR3 DNA sequence: TGTGCCAGCAGTCCACGACCACAGGAGTACTATGGCTACACCTTC.